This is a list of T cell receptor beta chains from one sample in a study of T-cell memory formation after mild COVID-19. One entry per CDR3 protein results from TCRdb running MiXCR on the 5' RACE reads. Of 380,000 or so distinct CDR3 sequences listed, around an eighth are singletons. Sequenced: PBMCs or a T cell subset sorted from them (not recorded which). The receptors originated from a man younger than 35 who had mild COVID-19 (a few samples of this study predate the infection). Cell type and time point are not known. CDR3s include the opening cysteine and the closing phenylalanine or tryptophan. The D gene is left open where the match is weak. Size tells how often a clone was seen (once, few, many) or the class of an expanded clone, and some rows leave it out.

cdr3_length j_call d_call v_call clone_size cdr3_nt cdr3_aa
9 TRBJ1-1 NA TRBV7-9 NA TGTGCCAGCACCGAAATGGCTTTCTTT CASTEMAFF
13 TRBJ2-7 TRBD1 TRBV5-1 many TGCGCCAGCAGCCCGGGACAGATCTACGAGCAGTACTTC CASSPGQIYEQYF
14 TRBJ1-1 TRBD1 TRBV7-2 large TGTGCCAGCAGCTTAGGGTCAGGGGGCACTGAAGCTTTCTTT CASSLGSGGTEAFF
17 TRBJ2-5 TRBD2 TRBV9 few TGTGCCAGCAGCGGAACCGGGGTGACTAGCGCCAAAGAGACCCAGTACTTC CASSGTGVTSAKETQYF
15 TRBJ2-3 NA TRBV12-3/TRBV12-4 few TGTGCCAGCAGATTGGACAGACAAACTTCAGATACGCAGTATTTT CASRLDRQTSDTQYF
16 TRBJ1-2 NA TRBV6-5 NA TGTGCCAGCAGTTACAGGCCCAGATTTACTAACTATGGCTACACCTTC CASSYRPRFTNYGYTF
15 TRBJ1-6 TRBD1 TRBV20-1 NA TGCAGTGCTAGGGGGACAGGGGTAATCAATTCACCCCTCCACTTT CSARGTGVINSPLHF
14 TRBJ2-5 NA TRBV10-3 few TGTGCCATCAGACCCAGGGGAGGGTCGGAGACCCAGTACTTC CAIRPRGGSETQYF
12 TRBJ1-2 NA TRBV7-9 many TGTGCCAGCAGCCTCGGAGAGGATGGCTACACCTTC CASSLGEDGYTF
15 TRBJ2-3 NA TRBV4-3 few TGCGCCAGCAGCCAAGAGGGACTCGGCACAGATACGCAGTATTTT CASSQEGLGTDTQYF
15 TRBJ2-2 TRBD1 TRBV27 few TGTGCCAGCAGTTTAGGGACAGGGGGTACCGGGGAGCTGTTTTTT CASSLGTGGTGELFF
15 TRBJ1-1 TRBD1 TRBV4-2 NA TGTGCCAGCAGCCAGCTCACAGGGGTGACCACTGAAGCTTTCTTT CASSQLTGVTTEAFF
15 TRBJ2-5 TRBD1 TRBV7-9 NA TGTGCCAGCAGCTTAGGGGACAGGGTTTTGGAGACCCAGTACTTC CASSLGDRVLETQYF
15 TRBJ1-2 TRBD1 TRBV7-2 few TGTGCCAGCAGCTTAGGAGTCGGGACAGGGGATGGCTACACCTTC CASSLGVGTGDGYTF
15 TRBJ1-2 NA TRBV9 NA TGTGCCAGCAGCCCCGCGGAGGGGGGGTACTATGGCTACACCTTC CASSPAEGGYYGYTF
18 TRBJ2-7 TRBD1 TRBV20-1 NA TGCAGTGCTAAGACGGAAACAGGGGGCACCATTGATTACTACGAGCAGTACTTC CSAKTETGGTIDYYEQYF
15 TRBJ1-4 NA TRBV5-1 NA TGCGCCAGCAGCATGGACGCCGCCGGAGCCGAAAAACTGTTTTTT CASSMDAAGAEKLFF
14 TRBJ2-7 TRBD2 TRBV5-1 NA TGCGCCAGCAGCCCTGACGGGGGGGCCTACGAGCAGTACTTC CASSPDGGAYEQYF
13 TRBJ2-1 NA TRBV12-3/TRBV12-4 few TGTGCCAGCAGTTTAGAGAGGGGCGCTGAGCAGTTCTTC CASSLERGAEQFF
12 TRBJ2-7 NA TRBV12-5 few TGTGCTAGTGCTAGGGACGTCTACGAGCAGTACTTC CASARDVYEQYF
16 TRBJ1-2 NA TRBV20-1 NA TGCAGTGTTGCAGGGGCAGCGGACGTTATGGGTTATGGCTACACCTTC CSVAGAADVMGYGYTF
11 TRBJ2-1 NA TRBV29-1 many TGCAGCGTTGAACGGGGCAATGAGCAGTTCTTC CSVERGNEQFF
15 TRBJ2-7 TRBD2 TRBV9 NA TGTGCCAGCAGCCCCCAGCGGGGGGGCCCCTACGAGCAGTACTTC CASSPQRGGPYEQYF
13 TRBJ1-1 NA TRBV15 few TGTGCCACCAGCTCACAGGGTGACACTGAAGCTTTCTTT CATSSQGDTEAFF
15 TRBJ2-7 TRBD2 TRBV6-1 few TGTGCCAGCGTAGTTCTAGCGGGTTGGAGTTACGAGCAGTACTTC CASVVLAGWSYEQYF
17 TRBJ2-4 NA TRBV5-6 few TGTGCCAGCAGTTTACTTCGGGGGCAAATAGCCAAAAACATTCAGTACTTC CASSLLRGQIAKNIQYF